This is a list of T cell receptor beta chains from one sample in a study of blood T cell repertoires in COVID-19. Profiled with immunoSEQ multiplex PCR; TCRdb holds only in-frame clones, not every one. This sample has 95,000 to 110,000 clones, with around 82% found just once. The sequencing input was peripheral blood. Receptors were obtained from a human donor in a cohort sampled during active COVID-19. CDR3s include the opening cysteine and the closing phenylalanine or tryptophan. Fields, in order: V gene, J gene, D gene, clone size, CDR3 protein, CDR3 DNA. D genes are given only for firm matches. The size field is filled for only some rows; it gives once, few, many or a size class.

V gene: TRBV6-4; J gene: TRBJ2-1; D gene: TRBD2; clone size: NA; CDR3 protein: CASSPGLAGGGDEQFF; CDR3 DNA: TGTGCCAGCAGCCCGGGACTAGCGGGAGGAGGTGATGAGCAGTTCTTC
V gene: TRBV6-2/TRBV6-3; J gene: TRBJ1-6; D gene: NA; clone size: NA; CDR3 protein: CASSVQGSNSPLHF; CDR3 DNA: TGTGCCAGCAGTGTCCAGGGCAGCAATTCACCCCTCCACTTT
V gene: TRBV6-1; J gene: TRBJ2-7; D gene: NA; clone size: NA; CDR3 protein: CASSEAGGGMGRYGYEQYF; CDR3 DNA: TGTGCCAGCAGTGAAGCGGGAGGGGGGATGGGTCGGTACGGGTACGAGCAGTACTTC
V gene: TRBV6-1; J gene: TRBJ2-1; D gene: NA; clone size: NA; CDR3 protein: CASSEDRSSYNEQFF; CDR3 DNA: TGTGCCAGCAGTGAAGACAGGAGCTCCTACAATGAGCAGTTCTTC
V gene: TRBV25-1; J gene: TRBJ1-1; D gene: NA; clone size: few; CDR3 protein: CASSSGQQNTEAFF; CDR3 DNA: TGTGCCAGCAGTTCGGGACAACAGAACACTGAAGCTTTCTTT
V gene: TRBV6-5; J gene: TRBJ1-1; D gene: NA; clone size: NA; CDR3 protein: CASSPTTGPNTEAFF; CDR3 DNA: TGTGCCAGCAGTCCGACGACAGGACCGAACACTGAAGCTTTCTTT
V gene: TRBV30; J gene: TRBJ2-3; D gene: NA; clone size: once; CDR3 protein: CAWTRGRTDTQYF; CDR3 DNA: TGTGCCTGGACGCGAGGGAGGACAGATACGCAGTATTTT
V gene: TRBV6-5; J gene: TRBJ2-5; D gene: NA; clone size: NA; CDR3 protein: CASSYGQTSSQETQYF; CDR3 DNA: TGTGCCAGCAGTTACGGACAAACTAGCTCCCAAGAGACCCAGTACTTC
V gene: TRBV2; J gene: TRBJ2-1; D gene: NA; clone size: few; CDR3 protein: CASRALNEQFF; CDR3 DNA: TGTGCCAGCAGAGCGCTTAATGAGCAGTTCTTC
V gene: TRBV19; J gene: TRBJ1-4; D gene: NA; clone size: NA; CDR3 protein: CASRLRQDAKEKLFF; CDR3 DNA: TGTGCCAGTAGACTCAGACAGGATGCGAAGGAAAAACTGTTTTTT
V gene: TRBV28; J gene: TRBJ2-1; D gene: TRBD1; clone size: few; CDR3 protein: CASRPGQGFHEQFF; CDR3 DNA: TGTGCCAGCAGGCCGGGACAGGGGTTCCATGAGCAGTTCTTC
V gene: TRBV11-2; J gene: TRBJ1-1; D gene: NA; clone size: NA; CDR3 protein: CASSRQVLNTEAFF; CDR3 DNA: TGTGCCAGCAGCCGACAGGTTTTGAACACTGAAGCTTTCTTT
V gene: TRBV29-1; J gene: TRBJ1-2; D gene: NA; clone size: NA; CDR3 protein: CSVRANYGYTF; CDR3 DNA: TGCAGCGTTCGGGCTAACTATGGCTACACCTTC
V gene: TRBV3-1/TRBV3-2; J gene: TRBJ2-7; D gene: TRBD1; clone size: NA; CDR3 protein: CASSQALSGQGYEQYF; CDR3 DNA: TGTGCCAGCAGCCAAGCCTTGTCGGGACAGGGCTACGAGCAGTACTTC
V gene: TRBV5-4; J gene: TRBJ2-1; D gene: NA; clone size: NA; CDR3 protein: CASSLAVSNEQFF; CDR3 DNA: TGTGCCAGCAGCTTGGCCGTTTCGAATGAGCAGTTCTTC
V gene: TRBV27; J gene: TRBJ1-2; D gene: TRBD1; clone size: NA; CDR3 protein: CASSTTGAYGYTF; CDR3 DNA: TGTGCCAGCAGTACCACAGGGGCCTATGGCTACACCTTC
V gene: TRBV7-3; J gene: TRBJ2-1; D gene: TRBD1; clone size: NA; CDR3 protein: CASSSQGSSYNEQFF; CDR3 DNA: TGTGCCAGCAGCTCACAGGGGAGCTCCTACAATGAGCAGTTCTTC
V gene: TRBV4-3; J gene: TRBJ1-1; D gene: NA; clone size: once; CDR3 protein: CASSPRGHTEAFF; CDR3 DNA: TGCGCCAGCAGCCCCCGTGGGCACACTGAAGCTTTCTTT
V gene: TRBV29-1; J gene: TRBJ2-7; D gene: NA; clone size: once; CDR3 protein: CSARRDQYEQYF; CDR3 DNA: TGCAGCGCCCGGAGGGACCAATACGAGCAGTACTTC
V gene: TRBV19; J gene: TRBJ1-2; D gene: TRBD1; clone size: NA; CDR3 protein: CASSSHTTSGTGSYGYTF; CDR3 DNA: TGTGCCAGTAGTAGCCACACCACCAGCGGGACAGGGTCCTATGGCTACACCTTC
V gene: TRBV12-3/TRBV12-4; J gene: TRBJ2-4; D gene: NA; clone size: few; CDR3 protein: CASSLSGQNIQYF; CDR3 DNA: TGTGCCAGCAGTTTAAGCGGTCAAAACATTCAGTACTTC
V gene: TRBV28; J gene: TRBJ2-7; D gene: TRBD1; clone size: NA; CDR3 protein: CASSPPPGQGEQYF; CDR3 DNA: TGTGCCAGCAGTCCCCCTCCGGGACAGGGGGAGCAGTACTTC
V gene: TRBV4-1; J gene: TRBJ2-5; D gene: NA; clone size: NA; CDR3 protein: CASSQEGLSGRGETQYF; CDR3 DNA: TGCGCCAGCAGCCAAGAAGGTTTGTCGGGGAGAGGCGAGACCCAGTACTTC
V gene: TRBV7-9; J gene: TRBJ2-2; D gene: NA; clone size: few; CDR3 protein: CASSSGPGRNTGELFF; CDR3 DNA: TGTGCCAGCAGCTCTGGGCCCGGGAGGAACACCGGGGAGCTGTTTTTT
V gene: TRBV28; J gene: TRBJ1-5; D gene: NA; clone size: NA; CDR3 protein: CASSPIRDLIRGNQPQHF; CDR3 DNA: TGTGCCAGCAGCCCAATCCGTGATTTAATACGGGGCAATCAGCCCCAGCATTTT
V gene: TRBV7-2; J gene: TRBJ1-5; D gene: NA; clone size: NA; CDR3 protein: CASSLAGGGDNQPQHF; CDR3 DNA: TGTGCCAGCAGCTTAGCGGGCGGGGGGGACAATCAGCCCCAGCATTTT
V gene: TRBV6-5; J gene: TRBJ2-5; D gene: NA; clone size: NA; CDR3 protein: CASSLRRPQETQYF; CDR3 DNA: TGTGCCAGCAGCCTCCGGAGGCCGCAAGAGACCCAGTACTTC
V gene: TRBV20-1; J gene: TRBJ2-7; D gene: TRBD1; clone size: NA; CDR3 protein: CSASWTGKYEQYF; CDR3 DNA: TGCAGTGCTAGTTGGACAGGGAAGTACGAGCAGTACTTC
V gene: TRBV6-2/TRBV6-3; J gene: TRBJ2-7; D gene: NA; clone size: once; CDR3 protein: CASSYLGSFPYEQYF; CDR3 DNA: TGTGCCAGCAGTTATCTTGGGAGCTTTCCCTACGAGCAGTACTTC
V gene: TRBV5-4; J gene: TRBJ1-1; D gene: TRBD1; clone size: NA; CDR3 protein: CASSIQGAGTEAFF; CDR3 DNA: TGTGCCAGCAGCATACAGGGGGCCGGCACTGAAGCTTTCTTT
V gene: TRBV30; J gene: TRBJ2-7; D gene: TRBD1; clone size: NA; CDR3 protein: CAWTRRDRASYEQYF; CDR3 DNA: TGTGCCTGGACCAGAAGGGACAGGGCCTCGTACGAGCAGTACTTC
V gene: TRBV6-5; J gene: TRBJ1-1; D gene: NA; clone size: NA; CDR3 protein: CASSRAGTEAFF; CDR3 DNA: TGTGCCAGCAGTCGGGCGGGCACTGAAGCTTTCTTT
V gene: TRBV7-3; J gene: TRBJ2-3; D gene: TRBD2; clone size: NA; CDR3 protein: CASSSSGGGTDTQYF; CDR3 DNA: TGTGCCAGCAGTTCTAGCGGGGGGGGCACAGATACGCAGTATTTT
V gene: TRBV4-3; J gene: TRBJ2-1; D gene: TRBD2; clone size: NA; CDR3 protein: CASSQVPRTAPPSSGVYNEQFF; CDR3 DNA: TGCGCCAGCAGCCAAGTACCCCGGACGGCCCCTCCTTCTAGCGGGGTTTACAATGAGCAGTTCTTC
V gene: TRBV5-1; J gene: TRBJ2-1; D gene: TRBD1; clone size: NA; CDR3 protein: CASSLLTGEGGNEQFF; CDR3 DNA: TGCGCCAGCAGCTTGCTTACAGGGGAAGGTGGCAATGAGCAGTTCTTC
V gene: TRBV9; J gene: TRBJ2-1; D gene: TRBD2; clone size: once; CDR3 protein: CASSVGAGGFDEQFF; CDR3 DNA: TGTGCCAGCAGCGTAGGAGCGGGAGGGTTCGATGAGCAGTTCTTC
V gene: TRBV6-4; J gene: TRBJ1-3; D gene: NA; clone size: NA; CDR3 protein: CASSAEGGPYPGNTIYF; CDR3 DNA: TGTGCCAGCAGCGCCGAGGGGGGGCCGTATCCTGGAAACACCATATATTTT
V gene: TRBV7-2; J gene: TRBJ2-7; D gene: TRBD1; clone size: NA; CDR3 protein: CASSLSQGATYEQYF; CDR3 DNA: TGTGCCAGCAGCTTATCGCAGGGGGCAACGTACGAGCAGTACTTC
V gene: TRBV19; J gene: TRBJ1-5; D gene: TRBD1; clone size: once; CDR3 protein: CASRDPSDRGGNQPQHF; CDR3 DNA: TGTGCCAGTAGGGACCCTTCGGACAGGGGAGGCAATCAGCCCCAGCATTTT
V gene: TRBV11-1; J gene: TRBJ2-2; D gene: NA; clone size: few; CDR3 protein: CASSRLYTGELFF; CDR3 DNA: TGTGCCAGCAGTCGACTTTACACCGGGGAGCTGTTTTTT
V gene: TRBV10-3; J gene: TRBJ2-3; D gene: TRBD1; clone size: few; CDR3 protein: CAITPDRTTDTQYF; CDR3 DNA: TGTGCCATCACCCCGGACAGGACTACAGATACGCAGTATTTT
V gene: TRBV7-9; J gene: TRBJ2-7; D gene: NA; clone size: once; CDR3 protein: CASSAYSRFGEQYF; CDR3 DNA: TGTGCCAGCAGCGCTTATAGTCGTTTTGGCGAGCAGTACTTC
V gene: TRBV6-5; J gene: TRBJ1-1; D gene: NA; clone size: NA; CDR3 protein: CASSYATGRTEAFF; CDR3 DNA: TGTGCCAGCAGTTACGCCACAGGAAGGACTGAAGCTTTCTTT
V gene: TRBV7-2; J gene: TRBJ1-1; D gene: NA; clone size: NA; CDR3 protein: CASSLMAVTMNTEAFF; CDR3 DNA: TGTGCCAGCAGCTTAATGGCGGTCACAATGAACACTGAAGCTTTCTTT
V gene: TRBV5-6; J gene: TRBJ1-2; D gene: TRBD1; clone size: NA; CDR3 protein: CASSPDRAYGYTF; CDR3 DNA: TGTGCCAGCAGCCCCGACAGGGCTTATGGCTACACCTTC
V gene: TRBV7-2; J gene: TRBJ1-4; D gene: NA; clone size: NA; CDR3 protein: CASSPGGNNEKLFF; CDR3 DNA: TGTGCCAGCAGCCCTGGGGGCAACAATGAAAAACTGTTTTTT
V gene: TRBV29-1; J gene: TRBJ2-2; D gene: TRBD1; clone size: NA; CDR3 protein: CSAGYRGQGGELFF; CDR3 DNA: TGCAGCGCAGGATACAGGGGGCAGGGCGGGGAGCTGTTTTTT
V gene: TRBV2; J gene: TRBJ2-4; D gene: TRBD2; clone size: few; CDR3 protein: CASSPGTSGASKNIQYF; CDR3 DNA: TGTGCCAGCAGTCCTGGGACTAGCGGAGCATCCAAAAACATTCAGTACTTC
V gene: TRBV11-2; J gene: TRBJ2-1; D gene: NA; clone size: NA; CDR3 protein: CASSYLSPGNEQFF; CDR3 DNA: TGTGCCAGCAGCTACCTAAGCCCCGGCAATGAGCAGTTCTTC